This TCR beta chain originates from a study of CD8 T cells in ankylosing spondylitis. This clonotype was recorded many times. This CDR3 is 17 amino acids long. Trimming left V 0 bases short and J 3 bases short, with 15 bases between. The germline V gene encodes CDR1 MNHEY and CDR2 SMNVEV (reference sequence). TCRdb reprocessed the 5' RACE reads with MiXCR, giving one entry per CDR3 protein. The data hold more than 200,000 distinct CDR3 sequences, with under 30% observed a single time. The chain uses TRBV27 and TRBJ2-1, with D unclear. Input material: blood, either unsorted or a sorted T cell fraction (not recorded which). The receptor was derived from a male donor with ankylosing spondylitis or in good health (not recorded which). DNA of the CDR3: TGTGCCAGCAGTTTATCAGGACCACCAACCTTCTACAATGAGCAGTTCTTC. Protein product: CASSLSGPPTFYNEQFF.